The TCR beta chain described here comes from a study of T-cell reconstitution after alpha-beta-depleted transplantation in children. For TCRbeta, the library was prepared with unique molecular identifiers. One entry per CDR3 protein, called by TCRdb with MiXCR from the PCR reads. This table has 610,000 or so distinct CDR3 sequences, roughly 30% appearing once. Findings and caveats of the study: Surviving recipient T cells and thymic progenitors underlay high day-60 TCRbeta diversity in some patients.

On this clonotype itself: Antigen unknown.

The V and J ends lost 2 bases and 3 bases, in that order; junction bases with no gene match: 4. Germline V gives CDR1 SEHNR, CDR2 FQNEAQ (reference sequence). The CDR3 has 15 amino acids. Sample: PBMCs, taken before TCRalphabeta/CD19-depleted stem cell transplant. This TCR came from a boy younger than two with Wiskott-Aldrich syndrome, due to receive a stem cell transplant. V usage is TRBV7-9 and J usage is TRBJ2-1; 7 bases map to TRBD2. The CDR3 reads CASSLLPSGYNEQFF. The CDR3 region has the DNA TGTGCCAGCAGCTTACTACCTAGCGGCTACAATGAGCAGTTCTTC.